The 20 T cell receptor beta chains reported below all come from one sample, sequenced in a study of T-cell reconstitution after alpha-beta-depleted transplantation in children. The TCRbeta library incorporated unique molecular identifiers. TCRdb processed the PCR reads anew with MiXCR; each CDR3 protein has one entry. Of just over 350,000 distinct CDR3 sequences listed, 10% to 15% are singletons. The material sequenced was PBMCs, taken from the stem cell graft. These receptor sequences come from a human donor who donated a stem cell graft to a child with Fanconi anemia.

The CDR3 DNA is TGTGCCAGCAGCCTCGGGGTAAAACAGCCCCAGCATTTT. Its translation: CASSLGVKQPQHF. The gene calls are TRBV7-9 and TRBJ1-5, with D unresolved. V lost 5 bases to trimming and J lost 7 bases, with 12 bases between them. The germline V gene encodes CDR1 SEHNR and CDR2 FQNEAQ (reference sequence). This CDR3 contains 13 residues.

The chain couples TRBV7-6 to TRBJ2-1; D is tentatively TRBD1 or TRBD2 (5 bases each). The CDR3 is 19 residues long. V shed 2 bases and J shed 0 bases, with 20 bases lying between them. The germline CDR1 and CDR2 sequences are SGHVS and FNYEAQ. The CDR3 bases are TGTGCCAGCAGCTTATTTGGCAGTCACCGGGACCGCTCCTACAATGAGCAGTTCTTC. Its protein product is CASSLFGSHRDRSYNEQFF.

CDR3 DNA: TGTGCCAGCAGCCTAGGACAGGACGGAAGCTCCTACGAGCAGTACGTC. Amino acids: CASSLGQDGSSYEQYV. The chain couples TRBV7-9 to TRBJ2-7; 7 nucleotides agree with TRBD1. Germline trimming cut 5 bases from V and 0 bases from J; bases unmatched to any gene: 10. The CDR3 contains 16 residues. CDR1 SEHNR and CDR2 FQNEAQ come from the germline V gene (reference sequence).

This chain connects TRBV12-3 or TRBV12-4 to TRBJ1-2, with D maybe TRBD1 (6 bases). Trimming shortened V by 6 bases and J by 4 bases, and 12 bases separated the two germline ends. There are 13 residues in the CDR3. DNA of the CDR3: TGTGCCAGCAGGCAAGGGGGATCCTATGGCTACACCTTC. It translates to CASRQGGSYGYTF.

The chain uses TRBV5-6 and TRBJ2-4; the D is unclear. Germline V gives CDR1 SGHDT, CDR2 YYEEEE. Deletions cut 0 bases from V and 0 bases from J, with 7 bases between. This CDR3 comprises 15 residues. Here the CDR3 reads CASSLAVQAKNIQYF. The CDR3 bases are TGTGCCAGCAGCTTGGCTGTCCAAGCCAAAAACATTCAGTACTTC.

This clonotype was observed a few times. The chain recombines TRBV14 with TRBJ2-6; unclear D gene. Germline values: CDR1 SGHDN, CDR2 FVKESK. This CDR3 is 17 amino acids long. The V gene lost 1 base and the J gene lost 3 bases, with 13 bases spanning the gap. The CDR3 is CASSQVRRGYGANVLTF. CDR3 sequence (DNA): TGTGCCAGCAGCCAAGTGCGACGTGGTTATGGGGCCAACGTCCTGACTTTC.

V usage is TRBV10-3 and J usage is TRBJ2-5; a possible D gene is TRBD1 (6 bases). V dropped 7 bases and J dropped 4 bases, with 16 bases sitting between them. The CDR3 loop spans 14 amino acids. Germline V gene lookup returns CDR1 ENHRY and CDR2 SYGVKD. The CDR3 reads CAIMEQGPGETQYF. CDR3 sequence (DNA): TGTGCCATCATGGAGCAGGGGCCGGGAGAGACCCAGTACTTC.

This clonotype appeared a few times. The gene calls are TRBV7-9 and TRBJ1-1; D not certain. V was trimmed by 3 bases and J by 6 bases, leaving 11 bases between them. CDR1 is SEHNR and CDR2 is FQNEAQ in the germline V gene (reference sequence). The length of the CDR3 is 13 residues. CDR3 amino acids: CASSFGGGAEAFF. The DNA for the CDR3 is TGTGCCAGCAGCTTTGGCGGAGGCGCTGAAGCTTTCTTT. Based on the CDR3 plus reference TRBV7-9 and TRBJ1-1, the full variable domain is DTGVSQNPRHKITKRGQNVTFRCDPISEHNRLYWYRQTLGQGPEFLTYFQNEAQLEKSRLLSDRFSAERPKGSFSTLEIQRTEQGDSAMYLCASSFGGGAEAFFGQGTRLTVV.

This clonotype has only a few counts. The chain joins TRBV20-1 to TRBJ2-3, with D tentatively TRBD2 (6 bases). Between the trimmed V and J ends, which lost 0 bases and 1 base, there was a span of 11 bases. Germline CDR1 reads DFQATT; CDR2 reads SNEGSKA (reference sequence). The CDR3 loop spans 15 amino acids. CDR3 DNA sequence: TGCAGTGCTAGAGATGATGGGGAGGGCACAGATACGCAGTATTTT. As protein: CSARDDGEGTDTQYF.

This clonotype was found a few times. V is TRBV5-1 and J is TRBJ2-6; a possible D gene is TRBD1 (5 bases). V was clipped by 6 bases and J by 0 bases, with 10 bases between them. Germline CDR1 and CDR2: SGHRS and YFSETQ. The CDR3 contains 15 residues. As DNA, the CDR3 is TGCGCCAGCAACCCAGGGAACTCTGGGGCCAACGTCCTGACTTTC. Translating gives CASNPGNSGANVLTF.

In this sample, this clonotype turned up many times. This chain uses TRBV5-4 with TRBJ2-6; no reliable D call. This CDR3 is 15 amino acids long. Deletions cut 2 bases from V and 4 bases from J, with 10 bases between. Germline CDR1 and CDR2: SGHNT and YYREEE (reference sequence). The CDR3 spells CASSLEGSGANVLTF. The CDR3 coding sequence is TGTGCCAGCAGCTTAGAAGGATCCGGGGCCAACGTCCTGACTTTC. Looking up the rest from reference TRBV5-4 and TRBJ2-6 gives the full variable domain: ETGVTQSPTHLIKTRGQQVTLRCSSQSGHNTVSWYQQALGQGPQFIFQYYREEENGRGNFPPRFSGLQFPNYSSELNVNALELDDSALYLCASSLEGSGANVLTFGAGSRLTVL.

This clonotype appeared a few times. The rearrangement uses TRBV25-1 and TRBJ1-1; the D gene is possibly TRBD1 (5 bases). Trimming took off 0 bases at V and 5 bases at J, with 19 bases between the two ends. CDR1 is MGHDK, CDR2 SYGVNS, per germline. There are 17 residues in the CDR3. The CDR3 loop reads CASSEYFPGPGATEAFF. In DNA, the CDR3 is TGTGCCAGCAGTGAATATTTCCCGGGGCCGGGTGCGACTGAAGCTTTCTTT.

This rearrangement joins TRBV19 to TRBJ2-5; either TRBD1 or TRBD2 may fit D (5 bases each). The CDR3 sequence is 11 residues long. Trimming removed 6 bases at V and 6 bases at J, with 8 bases between. Germline CDR1 and CDR2: LNHDA and SQIVND (reference sequence). In DNA, the CDR3 is TGTGCCAGTAGATGGGGGAAGACCCAGTACTTC. Encoded protein: CASRWGKTQYF.

There are a few counts of this clonotype. The gene calls are TRBV29-1 and TRBJ2-7; D not resolved. Between the trimmed V and J ends, which lost 2 bases and 2 bases, there was a span of 4 bases. This CDR3 region has 11 residues. Germline V gene lookup returns CDR1 SQVTM and CDR2 ANQGSEA. The CDR3 reads CSVERAYEQYF. CDR3 DNA: TGCAGCGTTGAAAGGGCCTACGAGCAGTACTTC.

This clonotype was seen only a few times. The V gene is TRBV7-9, the J gene TRBJ2-5; D is perhaps TRBD1 (5 bases). Trimming shortened V by 3 bases and J by 3 bases, and 14 bases separated the two germline ends. Germline CDR1 is SEHNR and CDR2 is FQNEAQ (reference sequence). CDR3 length: 15 amino acids. The CDR3 region is CASSFSNRFKETQYF. The CDR3 DNA sequence: TGTGCCAGCAGCTTCAGTAACAGGTTTAAAGAGACCCAGTACTTC.

The chain is built from TRBV6-1 and TRBJ1-2; the match to TRBD1 covers 8 bases. The ends lost 6 bases at V and 5 bases at J; junction bases unmatched: 5. Germline assignment: CDR1 MNHNS and CDR2 SASEGT. The CDR3 runs to 13 residues. The CDR3 loop is CASSRDRRYGYTF. CDR3 coding DNA: TGTGCCAGCAGCCGGGACAGGCGGTATGGCTACACCTTC.

The chain is built from TRBV7-2 and TRBJ2-3, with unresolved D. Germline V lookup: CDR1 SGHTA, CDR2 FQGNSA. Trimming took off 7 bases at V and 4 bases at J, with 12 bases between the two ends. This CDR3 has 13 residues. The CDR3, as DNA: TGTGCCAGCATAATAGGCCCCGCAGATACGCAGTATTTT. Residues: CASIIGPADTQYF.

This rearrangement joins TRBV18 to TRBJ2-1; 13 nucleotides match TRBD2. This CDR3 region has 16 residues. Trimming removed 6 bases from V and 4 bases from J; junction bases left unmatched: 6. The germline gives CDR1 KGHSH, CDR2 LQKENI. CDR3 DNA sequence: TGTGCCAGCTCGGGGACTAGCGGGGACCCATACAATGAGCAGTTCTTC. This codes for CASSGTSGDPYNEQFF.

This sequence joins TRBV7-2 and TRBJ2-5; D remains ambiguous. The CDR3 totals 14 residues. The ends were cut back, 5 bases at V and 7 bases at J, with 17 bases in the middle. Per the germline V gene, CDR1 is SGHTA and CDR2 is FQGNSA. In DNA, the CDR3 is TGTGCCAGCAGCCCCCATGAGAGCTTAGGGACCCAGTACTTC. Its protein is CASSPHESLGTQYF.

The chain is built from TRBV29-1 and TRBJ1-2; D perhaps matches TRBD1 (5 bases). This CDR3 has 11 amino acids. V shed 5 bases and J shed 4 bases, with 8 bases lying between them. Germline V CDR1 and CDR2: SQVTM, ANQGSEA. The DNA of the CDR3 is TGCAGCGTTCGGGGCCTCTATGGCTACACCTTC. This translates into CSVRGLYGYTF. The full variable domain, with the rest looked up from reference TRBV29-1 and TRBJ1-2, is SAVISQKPSRDICQRGTSLTIQCQVDSQVTMMFWYRQQPGQSLTLIATANQGSEATYESGFVIDKFPISRPNLTFSTLTVSNMSPEDSSIYLCSVRGLYGYTFGSGTRLTVV.